This TCR beta chain derives from a study of control samples from healthy donors and cancer patients (dated by TCRdb to about 2020). Turning to this clone: Which antigen it targets is not known. Per-nucleotide qualities are absent, and no much larger clonotype sits a single base away.

The protocol used for the library was the immunoSEQ multiplex PCR assay. TCRdb stores this immuneACCESS table with in-frame sequences only. Part of the clones is absent; in the studies checked, under half of the shortfall reflects unresolved V genes, and no reason is known for the rest. The sample table lists roughly 220,000 clones, about 94% of them with a count of one. The ten largest clones capture about 1.4% of the sample. The sequence was obtained from a man in his forties or fifties in good health. Source material: blood.

The nucleotide sequence is given as TGTGCCAGCAGTCTCCGCACATACACTGAAGCTTTCTTT. Translated, it gives CASSLRTYTEAFF. The sequence is built from TRBV27 and TRBJ1-1; a confident D gene designation cannot be given. CDR1 MNHEY and CDR2 SMNVEV are derived from the germline V gene (reference sequence). Deletion took 5 bases off V and 3 bases off J, with a span of 10 bases between the germline ends. Inclusive of the bounding cysteine and phenylalanine, the CDR3 is 13 residues long. Kept here is only the CDR3 DNA, which spans 39 bases and is read in frame from base 1.